This passage covers 14 T cell receptor beta chains from one sample sequenced in a study of T cells in Graves' hyperthyroidism and ophthalmopathy. Amplification targeted TCR beta CDR3 regions from RNA transcripts. A first-round RT-PCR of the TCR CDR3 used the HTBI primer set. TCRdb independently ran MiXCR on the multiplex PCR reads; one entry per CDR3 protein. The sample holds roughly 500,000 distinct CDR3 sequences, 40% to 55% seen once. Sequencing input: peripheral blood or thyroid tissue (not recorded which). The receptors were sampled from an adult woman with Graves' disease, either hyperthyroidism or ophthalmopathy (not recorded which).

This chain uses TRBV6-1 with TRBJ2-2; the D gene is possibly TRBD2 (5 bases). There are 12 residues in the CDR3. The V end was cut by 7 bases, the J end by 7 bases, with 10 bases between. Germline V lookup: CDR1 MNHNS, CDR2 SASEGT. Here the CDR3 reads CASTFRDGELFF. The CDR3 nucleotides read TGTGCCAGCACCTTTCGGGACGGGGAGCTGTTTTTT.

The gene calls are TRBV5-1 and TRBJ1-6, with 11 bases lining up with TRBD1. The CDR3 runs 16 residues. J was trimmed by 7 bases and V by 4 bases; bases with no gene match: 7. Germline CDR1 reads SGHRS; CDR2 reads YFSETQ. CDR3 bases: TGCGCCAGCAGCCCAAGGACAGGGGGCATGAATTCACCCCTCCACTTT. Protein sequence: CASSPRTGGMNSPLHF.

This clonotype was picked up many times. The chain carries TRBV9 and TRBJ2-2; 7 positions agree with TRBD1. Germline assignment: CDR1 SGDLS and CDR2 YYNGEE. The length of the CDR3 is 15 residues. Trimming at V came to 3 bases and at J to 0 bases, leaving 2 bases not matched to a gene. CDR3 residues: CASSATGTNTGELFF. CDR3 DNA sequence: TGTGCCAGCAGCGCGACAGGGACGAACACCGGGGAGCTGTTTTTT.

This chain's CDR3 is CASSEPGTGETQYF. The CDR3 DNA is TGTGCCAGCAGTGAACCCGGGACAGGAGAGACCCAGTACTTC. The rearrangement joins TRBV6-1 to TRBJ2-5, with TRBD1 identical over 8 bases. CDR3 length: 14 amino acids. Losses at the gene ends were 2 bases for V and 4 bases for J; bases not matched to a gene: 3. Germline loops: CDR1 MNHNS, CDR2 SASEGT.

The chain couples TRBV29-1 to TRBJ2-7; 9 nucleotides line up with TRBD1. Germline assignment: CDR1 SQVTM and CDR2 ANQGSEA. Losses at the gene ends were 5 bases for V and 6 bases for J; bases not matched to a gene: 17. The CDR3 is made up of 16 amino acids. The chain's CDR3 is CSVLYGTGKRGGEQYF. The CDR3 region has the DNA TGCAGCGTTCTCTACGGGACAGGGAAGCGGGGCGGCGAGCAGTACTTC.

CDR3 sequence: CAISERFQAFF. The CDR3 DNA reads as TGTGCCATCAGTGAGAGGTTCCAAGCTTTCTTT. The chain recombines TRBV10-3 with TRBJ1-1, with D uncertain. Trimming shortened V by 2 bases and J by 9 bases, and 7 bases separated the two germline ends. This CDR3 spans 11 amino acids. CDR1 and CDR2 (germline): ENHRY, SYGVKD.

This clonotype was picked up many times. CDR3 DNA sequence: TGTGCCAGCAGCGACGCAGGGGATTCTCAGCCCCAGCATTTT. Protein product: CASSDAGDSQPQHF. V usage is TRBV9 and J usage is TRBJ1-5; a weak D match, TRBD1 (6 bases). Germline values: CDR1 SGDLS, CDR2 YYNGEE. The CDR3 is 14 amino acids. V was trimmed by 3 bases and J by 6 bases, leaving 13 bases between them.

The rearrangement links TRBV11-2 to TRBJ2-5, with no clear D. The CDR3 has 14 residues. The V end was cut by 5 bases, the J end by 2 bases, with 12 bases between. Germline lookup yields CDR1 SGHAT and CDR2 FQNNGV. CDR3 region: CASSQGPKQETQYF. The CDR3 nucleotides read TGTGCCAGCAGCCAAGGACCGAAACAAGAGACCCAGTACTTC.

There are a few counts of this clonotype. The V call is TRBV20-1, the J call TRBJ2-5; 7 positions match TRBD2. V lost 6 bases to trimming and J lost 5 bases; unmatched junction nucleotides: 3. Germline CDR1 DFQATT, CDR2 SNEGSKA (reference sequence). The CDR3 is 11 amino acids. CDR3 DNA: TGCAGTGCCCAAGCGGGGGAGACCCAGTACTTC. As protein: CSAQAGETQYF.

The V call is TRBV29-1, the J call TRBJ2-5; D perhaps matches TRBD1 (6 bases). The V and J ends lost 8 bases and 5 bases respectively, with 12 bases between them. This CDR3 region has 11 residues. Germline lookup yields CDR1 SQVTM and CDR2 ANQGSEA. The CDR3 DNA reads as TGCAGCCTACAGGGAACGGAGACCCAGTACTTC. Its protein is CSLQGTETQYF.

This clonotype was found many times. The chain joins TRBV5-1 to TRBJ2-5; D perhaps matches TRBD2 (6 bases). V was cut by 7 bases and J by 0 bases, with 10 bases left in between. In germline, CDR1 is SGHRS, CDR2 YFSETQ. The length of the CDR3 is 13 residues. The CDR3 loop is CASRSGYQETQYF. The DNA for the CDR3 is TGCGCCAGCCGAAGCGGGTACCAAGAGACCCAGTACTTC.

The J gene is TRBJ2-1, the V gene TRBV10-3; D is perhaps TRBD2 (5 bases). V was shortened by 6 bases and J by 7 bases, with 7 bases between the two germline ends. The germline gives CDR1 ENHRY, CDR2 SYGVKD. The CDR3 is 11 residues long. The CDR3 sequence is CAIREDNEQFF. The CDR3 bases are TGTGCCATCAGGGAGGATAATGAGCAGTTCTTC.

On this clonotype itself: This CDR3 is missing its conserved last phenylalanine or tryptophan, likely due to a read error. The limits of the CDR3 on the DNA are not certain, so only TCRdb's listed CDR3 is given. V is TRBV12-3 or TRBV12-4 and J is TRBJ2-7; the D call of TRBD2 is as the table states it, not checked on the DNA. With termini counted, the CDR3 has 9 amino acids. CDR3 sequence reads: CASSFGGTS.

This chain links TRBV19 with TRBJ1-5; 9 bases agree with TRBD1. J was trimmed by 0 bases and V by 9 bases; bases with no gene match: 12. Germline lookup yields CDR1 LNHDA and CDR2 SQIVND (reference sequence). The CDR3 spans 17 residues. The DNA of the CDR3 is TGTGCCAGCAGCCTTTCGGGGACAGGGTATAGCAATCAGCCCCAGCATTTT. It specifies CASSLSGTGYSNQPQHF.